This TCR beta chain was observed in a study of T cells after yellow fever vaccination. The V end was cut by 5 bases, the J end by 1 base, with 12 bases between. The CDR3 extends over 15 amino acids. Germline values: CDR1 MNHEY, CDR2 SMNVEV (reference sequence). Findings and limits, study-wide: Most clones from primary vaccination were detected again post-booster (just over 95% CD4, about 88% CD8).

TCRdb called the 5' RACE reads again in MiXCR, with one record for every CDR3 protein. The sample consists of roughly 310,000 distinct CDR3 sequences, roughly 9.4% of them appearing once. Worth noting for this clonotype: Its target is unknown.

This receptor was identified in a man aged 18 to 29 who received the YFV17D yellow fever vaccine. The chain couples TRBV27 to TRBJ1-5; TRBD1 is a possible D gene (6 bases). The material was PBMCs, obtained on the day of the first yellow fever vaccination. CDR3 loop: CASSLTGTSNQPQHF. CDR3 nucleotide sequence: TGTGCCAGCAGTCTGACAGGTACCAGCAATCAGCCCCAGCATTTT.